In this sample, the clone carrying this TCR beta chain turned up a few times. There are 18 residues in the CDR3. Unmatched junction bases numbered 16, after V lost 4 bases and J lost 3 bases. Germline loops: CDR1 LGHDT, CDR2 YNNKEL (reference sequence). Profiles of TCR beta VDJ and CDR3 were generated from a genomic DNA template. From the reads, TCRdb called clonotypes with MiXCR, one entry per CDR3 protein. Here the sample spans under 150,000 distinct CDR3 sequences, around two fifths being singletons. The record originates from a study of CD8+CD57+ T cells in acquired aplastic anemia. Study information: Sorting CD4+ and CD8+ cells gave DNA averaging approximately 3 ug.

This receptor was identified in a human donor in good health, serving as a control. Sequencing was performed on sorted CD4+, CD8+, or CD8+CD57+ T cells (not recorded which) from PBMCs. The rearrangement links TRBV3-1 to TRBJ2-5; 8 nucleotides match TRBD2. CDR3 residues: CASSPGGRSSGSKETQYF. CDR3 DNA sequence: TGTGCCAGCAGCCCAGGAGGTCGGTCTAGCGGGTCCAAAGAGACCCAGTACTTC.